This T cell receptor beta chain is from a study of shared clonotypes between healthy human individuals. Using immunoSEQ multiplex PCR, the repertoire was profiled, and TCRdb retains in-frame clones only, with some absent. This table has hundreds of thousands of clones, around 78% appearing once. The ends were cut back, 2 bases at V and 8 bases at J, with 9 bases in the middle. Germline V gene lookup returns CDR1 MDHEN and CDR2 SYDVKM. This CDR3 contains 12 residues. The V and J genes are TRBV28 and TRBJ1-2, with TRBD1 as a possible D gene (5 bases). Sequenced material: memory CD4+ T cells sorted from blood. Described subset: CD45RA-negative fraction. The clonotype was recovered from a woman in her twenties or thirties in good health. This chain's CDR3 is CASSLTGTGYTF. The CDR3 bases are TGTGCCAGCAGTTTAACCGGGACGGGCTACACCTTC.